The source of this T cell receptor (beta chain) is a study of cytomegalovirus exposure and HLA in healthy donors. Findings and limits, study-wide: In vitro testing confirmed a few CMV-associated chains as specific for CMV antigens. About 87% or about 30% of the time was how often most TCR beta V segments were productive, according to an earlier analysis. Associated with cytomegalovirus, according to the listing, were around 170 TCR beta chains. After further analysis at a later stage, roughly 16,000 TCR beta sequences were associated with HLA alleles at 0.05 false discovery rate.

The CDR3 contains 15 residues. The V gene end was trimmed by 5 bases and the J gene end by 2 bases; junction bases not matched to a gene: 12. Germline values: CDR1 GTSNPN, CDR2 SVGIG (reference sequence). Concerning this clone: Its antigen is undetermined.

The PCR was carried out with 60 Vbeta primers and 13 Jbeta primers. Method: immunoSEQ multiplex PCR; TCRdb's copy keeps in-frame clones and lacks some. The sample includes roughly 100,000 clones, around 80% seen only once; the top ten take approximately 8%. The chain has TRBV30 and TRBJ2-7; 7 nucleotides align to TRBD2. The sequence was obtained from a man aged 35-49 years in good health and CMV-seropositive. Sequenced sample: PBMCs. The CDR3 coding sequence is TGTGCCTGGGGGGAGGGTGGAAGGTCGGCCTACGAGCAGTACTTC. Its translation is CAWGEGGRSAYEQYF.